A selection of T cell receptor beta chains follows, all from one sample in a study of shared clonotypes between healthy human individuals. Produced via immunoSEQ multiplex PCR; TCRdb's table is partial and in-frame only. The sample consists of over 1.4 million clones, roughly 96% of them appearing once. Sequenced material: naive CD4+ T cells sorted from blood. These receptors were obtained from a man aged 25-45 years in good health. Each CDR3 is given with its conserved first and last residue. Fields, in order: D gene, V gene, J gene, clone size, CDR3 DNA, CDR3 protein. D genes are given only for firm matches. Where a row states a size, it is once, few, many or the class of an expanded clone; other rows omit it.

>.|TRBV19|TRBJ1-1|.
TGTGCCAGTAGCCAACGGGAATTGAACACTGAAGCTTTCTTT
CASSQRELNTEAFF
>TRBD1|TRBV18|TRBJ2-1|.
TGTGCCAGCTCATCCAGACAGGGGGCGAGTTACAATGAGCAGTTCTTC
CASSSRQGASYNEQFF
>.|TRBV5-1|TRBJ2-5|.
TGCGCCAGTCGCTCCGGACTAACAGAGACCCAGTACTTC
CASRSGLTETQYF
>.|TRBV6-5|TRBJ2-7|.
TGTGCCAGCAATAGCGGAGGGGGGCGTGGGCAGTACTTC
CASNSGGGRGQYF
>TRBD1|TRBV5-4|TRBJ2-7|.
TGTGCCAGCAGCCCGACAGGGGTCGGCTACGAGCAGTACTTC
CASSPTGVGYEQYF
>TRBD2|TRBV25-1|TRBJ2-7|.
TGTGCCAGCAGACCCTCCGCGGGGGGCTACGAGCAGTACTTC
CASRPSAGGYEQYF
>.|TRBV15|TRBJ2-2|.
TGTGCCACCAGCAGGTACACCGGGGAGCTGTTTTTT
CATSRYTGELFF
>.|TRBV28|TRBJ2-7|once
TGTGCCAGCAGTGGAGAGGGACTGGGGCGGTCCTACGAGCAGTACTTC
CASSGEGLGRSYEQYF
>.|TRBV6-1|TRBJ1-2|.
TGTGCCAGCAGTGAATGGGGTGAGGCGGGCTATGGCTACACCTTC
CASSEWGEAGYGYTF
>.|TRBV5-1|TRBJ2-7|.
TGCGCCAGCAGCTCAACCGGGCCAACCTACGAGCAGTACTTC
CASSSTGPTYEQYF
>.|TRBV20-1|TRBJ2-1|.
TGCAGTGCTAGCCGCGAGGGCGAGCAGTTCTTC
CSASREGEQFF
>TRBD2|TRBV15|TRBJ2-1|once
TGTGCCACCAGCAGAGAGGCAGCGGGAGTCCTCCTTTACAATGAGCAGTTCTTC
CATSREAAGVLLYNEQFF
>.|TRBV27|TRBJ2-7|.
TGTGCCAGCAGTCGTCGGACCGTCGGTTACGAGCAGTACTTC
CASSRRTVGYEQYF
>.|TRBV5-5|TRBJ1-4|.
TGTGCCAGCAGCTCACCCCTTTTTAGAACTAATGAAAAACTGTTTTTT
CASSSPLFRTNEKLFF